These 19 T cell receptor beta chains originate from one sample sequenced in a study of response to subunit inactivated influenza vaccine. TCRdb re-analysed the RT-PCR reads in MiXCR, keeping a single row per CDR3 protein. This table has about 160,000 distinct CDR3 sequences, 9.5% to 13% appearing once. The source material was non-naive T cells sorted from PBMCs, sampled roughly 48 days after vaccination. These receptors were obtained from a man aged 50 to 60 who received an inactivated influenza vaccine.

This clonotype was counted a few times. The J gene is TRBJ2-1, the V gene TRBV20-1; the match to TRBD2 covers 9 bases. This CDR3 has 14 amino acids. CDR1 and CDR2 from the germline V gene are DFQATT and SNEGSKA (reference sequence). The V gene end was trimmed by 0 bases and the J gene end by 8 bases; junction bases not matched to a gene: 5. DNA of the CDR3: TGCAGTGCTAGAGATGCGGGAGGGTGGGATGAGCAGTTCTTC. Translated, it gives CSARDAGGWDEQFF.

This clonotype came up a few times. The chain has TRBV7-9 and TRBJ1-6; TRBD1 matches 8 bases. The CDR3 sequence is 15 residues long. Germline-derived CDR1 and CDR2 are SEHNR and FQNEAQ (reference sequence). Trimming at V came to 6 bases and at J to 10 bases, leaving 11 bases not matched to a gene. This CDR3 reads CASSRDRLKSSPLHF. The CDR3 coding sequence is TGTGCCAGCAGTCGGGACAGGTTAAAGTCATCACCCCTCCACTTT.

This clonotype was seen repeatedly, ten times or more. This sequence joins TRBV21-1 and TRBJ2-1; the table assigns TRBD2, which was not confirmed against the DNA. TRBV21-1 is termed a pseudogene. The CDR3 extends over 13 amino acids. The DNA for the CDR3 is TGTGCCAGCAGTCTAGCGGGAATCAATGAGCAGTTCTTC. Translating gives CASSLAGINEQFF.

This clonotype was counted only a few times. The chain employs TRBV6-1 and TRBJ2-1; the match to TRBD2 covers 12 bases. This CDR3 region has 14 residues. The V segment lost 7 bases and the J segment 7 bases; nucleotides outside the gene matches: 5. Germline CDR1 reads MNHNS; CDR2 reads SASEGT. In DNA, the CDR3 is TGTGCCAGCATACAACTAGCGGGAGGTAATGAGCAGTTCTTC. The encoded protein is CASIQLAGGNEQFF.

V and J are TRBV6-5 and TRBJ2-7, with TRBD2 as a possible D gene (5 bases). CDR3 length: 14 amino acids. V lost 0 bases and J 2 bases, leaving 8 bases between the germline ends. Germline CDR1 and CDR2: MNHEY and SVGAGI. The CDR3 DNA sequence: TGTGCCAGCAGTTACTCGGACGGGACCTACGAGCAGTACTTC. This encodes CASSYSDGTYEQYF.

The chain joins TRBV24-1 to TRBJ2-1, with TRBD2 matching over 12 bases. In germline, CDR1 is KGHDR, CDR2 SFDVKD. The CDR3 has 16 amino acids. The V segment lost 3 bases and the J segment 5 bases; nucleotides outside the gene matches: 4. In DNA form, the CDR3 reads TGTGCCACCAGTGATCTAGCGGGAGGGCGACACAATGAGCAGTTCTTC. Residues: CATSDLAGGRHNEQFF.

A few counts support this clonotype. The chain combines TRBV6-1 with TRBJ1-1; 7 bases are a match to TRBD1. J was trimmed by 11 bases and V by 3 bases; bases with no gene match: 9. CDR3 size: 13 residues. From germline, CDR1 is MNHNS and CDR2 SASEGT. The CDR3 coding sequence is TGTGCCAGCAGTGAGACAGGGAAAGGTGCGGCTTTCTTT. Translating gives CASSETGKGAAFF.

The rearrangement links TRBV28 to TRBJ2-6, with D unresolved. The V gene lost 3 bases and the J gene lost 0 bases, with 12 bases spanning the gap. In germline, CDR1 is MDHEN, CDR2 SYDVKM. The CDR3 extends over 17 amino acids. The CDR3 DNA is TGTGCCAGCAGTTTGATCGGGTTAGTCTCTGGGGCCAACGTCCTGACTTTC. Amino acid sequence: CASSLIGLVSGANVLTF.

At least ten counts were recorded for this clonotype. The gene calls are TRBV29-1 and TRBJ2-7; TRBD1 matches 9 bases. Germline V lookup: CDR1 SQVTM, CDR2 ANQGSEA. V trimming: 3 bases; J trimming: 6 bases; junction bases outside the gene matches: 6. There are 13 residues in the CDR3. The CDR3 bases are TGCAGCGTTGAGTCCGGGACAGGGACCGAGCAGTACTTC. This codes for CSVESGTGTEQYF.

The chain carries TRBV15 and TRBJ1-3; D gene ambiguous. Trimming removed 1 base at V and 0 bases at J, with 10 bases between. This CDR3 spans 16 amino acids. Germline V gene data show CDR1 as LNHNV and CDR2 as YYDKDF (reference sequence). CDR3 region: CATSRGLASSGNTIYF. DNA of the CDR3: TGTGCCACCAGCAGAGGACTGGCAAGCTCTGGAAACACCATATATTTT.

Only a few counts were recorded for this clonotype. The chain is built from TRBV29-1 and TRBJ2-1, with D perhaps matching TRBD2 (6 bases). The germline CDR1 and CDR2 sequences are SQVTM and ANQGSEA. V was pared by 3 bases and J by 3 bases, with 15 bases between. The CDR3 is made up of 15 amino acids. The CDR3 DNA reads TGCAGCGTTGAGGGGCCGGGACTTGTCTACAATGAGCAGTTCTTC. Protein: CSVEGPGLVYNEQFF.

This clonotype came up a few times. The chain recombines TRBV12-3 or TRBV12-4 with TRBJ1-2; D not resolved. With 6 bases removed from V and 3 bases from J, the gap between germline ends came to 17 bases. CDR3 length: 15 residues. The CDR3 DNA is TGTGCCAGCAGCCCCCGTCGTCAGGTTGACTATGGCTACACCTTC. Amino acids: CASSPRRQVDYGYTF.

This clonotype was recorded at least ten times. The gene calls are TRBV3-1 and TRBJ1-1; possibly TRBD1 for D (6 bases). V was clipped by 7 bases and J by 1 base, with 13 bases between them. Germline V gene data show CDR1 as LGHDT and CDR2 as YNNKEL (reference sequence). The CDR3 is 14 residues long. In DNA form, the CDR3 reads TGTGCCAGCACCTTAGGACAGACGAACACTGAAGCTTTCTTT. Translated: CASTLGQTNTEAFF.

Ten or more counts support this clonotype. The chain carries TRBV24-1 and TRBJ2-1; possible D gene TRBD2, 5 bases. Germline V CDR1 and CDR2: KGHDR, SFDVKD. The CDR3 consists of 18 residues. Trimming cost V 0 bases and J 0 bases, with 14 bases left between them. The CDR3 DNA reads TGTGCCACCAGTGATTTGAACGGGGATGCCAGCTCCTACAATGAGCAGTTCTTC. Translating gives CATSDLNGDASSYNEQFF.

The rearrangement uses TRBV18 and TRBJ1-1; possibly TRBD1 for D (5 bases). CDR1 KGHSH and CDR2 LQKENI come from the germline V gene. Deletions cut 6 bases from V and 0 bases from J, with 11 bases between. CDR3 length equals 14 residues. CDR3 sequence (DNA): TGTGCCAGCTCGTTCGGGACGGTGAACACTGAAGCTTTCTTT. Translated: CASSFGTVNTEAFF.

The V call is TRBV4-2, the J call TRBJ1-1; D is unclear. Germline loops: CDR1 LGHNA, CDR2 YNFKEQ. Trimming took off 6 bases at V and 3 bases at J, with 17 bases between the two ends. This CDR3 has 15 amino acids. CDR3 residues: CASSLMVRTDTEAFF. CDR3 bases: TGTGCCAGCAGTCTTATGGTCAGGACGGACACTGAAGCTTTCTTT.

The chain couples TRBV5-1 to TRBJ2-5, with D unresolved. The CDR3 consists of 14 residues. V was trimmed by 1 base and J by 4 bases, leaving 11 bases between them. The V gene's germline CDR1 is SGHRS and CDR2 YFSETQ. DNA for the CDR3: TGCGCCAGCAGCTTGTTCGTTACTGCAGAGACCCAGTACTTC. Residues: CASSLFVTAETQYF.

This clonotype has a handful of counts. The chain combines TRBV28 with TRBJ2-1; 11 bases map to TRBD2. With V trimmed by 6 bases and J by 2 bases, 6 bases remained unmatched. This CDR3 has 16 amino acids. Germline CDR1 MDHEN, CDR2 SYDVKM. This chain's CDR3 is CASSASGRTTYNEQFF. In nucleotides, the CDR3 is TGTGCCAGCAGCGCTAGCGGGAGGACCACCTACAATGAGCAGTTCTTC. The full variable domain, rest sourced from reference TRBV28 and TRBJ2-1, is DVKVTQSSRYLVKRTGEKVFLECVQDMDHENMFWYRQDPGLGLRLIYFSYDVKMKEKGDIPEGYSVSREKKERFSLILESASTNQTSMYLCASSASGRTTYNEQFFGPGTRLTVL.

V and J are TRBV7-9 and TRBJ2-1; 12 nucleotides match TRBD2. The CDR3 length is 15 residues. In germline, CDR1 is SEHNR, CDR2 FQNEAQ (reference sequence). Trimming took 5 bases from V and 10 from J; bases not matched to a gene: 9. The CDR3, as DNA: TGTGCCAGCAGCCATAAAGTCGGGACTAGCGGGGAGCAGTTCTTC. Protein sequence: CASSHKVGTSGEQFF.